Following are 30 T cell receptor beta chains from one sample sequenced in a study of blood T cells in healthy people across ages. Through a sample-barcoded 5' primer and a J-beta primer mix, a second PCR was run for 7 to 11 cycles. TCRdb used MiXCR to reprocess the 5' RACE reads, holding one entry per CDR3 protein. Found here are about 830,000 distinct CDR3 sequences, more than 45% of them singletons; the top ten hold around 20%. The sample consisted of blood. The receptors were sampled from a man aged 25 to 40 in good health.

The chain employs TRBV25-1 and TRBJ2-5, with D possibly TRBD2 on 6 matching bases. TRBJ2-7 matches the DNA end more closely, so the J call is doubtful. The germline V gene has CDR1 MGHDK and CDR2 SYGVNS. This CDR3 contains 13 residues. The CDR3 protein is CASSISGGNEQYF. In DNA, the CDR3 is TGTGCCAGCAGTATCTCAGGCGGGAACGAGCAGTACTTC.

The chain uses TRBV7-6 and TRBJ1-1, with a possible D match to TRBD1 (5 bases). The CDR3 consists of 15 residues. Germline V gene data show CDR1 as SGHVS and CDR2 as FNYEAQ. V lost 4 bases, J lost 0 bases, and 12 bases lay in between. Here the CDR3 DNA reads TGTGCCAGCAGCTCCAGGGTTGGGATGAACACTGAAGCTTTCTTT. Encoded protein: CASSSRVGMNTEAFF.

The chain links TRBV7-2 to TRBJ2-3, with no clear D. This CDR3 is 14 amino acids long. The germline V gene encodes CDR1 SGHTA and CDR2 FQGNSA. V was cut by 5 bases and J by 5 bases, with 14 bases left in between. The CDR3 region has the DNA TGTGCCAGCAGCCACAACCCCGTGGGAGATACGCAGTATTTT. Translation gives CASSHNPVGDTQYF.

The chain links TRBV28 to TRBJ1-5; D possibly corresponds to TRBD1 (6 bases). The CDR3 is made up of 14 amino acids. CDR1 MDHEN and CDR2 SYDVKM come from the germline V gene. V lost 4 bases and J lost 3, with 10 bases in between. The CDR3 loop is CASSWGHSNQPQHF. The CDR3 nucleotides are TGTGCCAGCAGTTGGGGACATTCCAATCAGCCCCAGCATTTT.

A few counts support this clonotype. The gene calls are TRBV2 and TRBJ2-7, with 8 bases identical to TRBD2. With 7 bases clipped from V and 2 bases from J, the junction kept 7 bases outside the gene matches. Germline V gene lookup returns CDR1 SNHLY and CDR2 FYNNEI. This CDR3 spans 14 amino acids. The CDR3 region has the DNA TGTGCCAGCACGCTCCTAGCGGGCCCCTACGAGCAGTACTTC. Its translation is CASTLLAGPYEQYF.

This chain uses TRBV27 with TRBJ2-1, with TRBD2 matching over 11 bases. After removal of 5 bases from V and 6 bases from J, the junction contained 15 bases not matched to a gene. The CDR3 consists of 18 residues. CDR1 and CDR2 from the germline V gene are MNHEY and SMNVEV (reference sequence). CDR3 DNA: TGTGCCAGCAGTCTCGGGGTAGCGGGAGGGCCTTTCTTCAATGAGCAGTTCTTC. As protein: CASSLGVAGGPFFNEQFF.

The gene calls are TRBV27 and TRBJ2-1; D is perhaps TRBD2 (6 bases). Germline assignment: CDR1 MNHEY and CDR2 SMNVEV (reference sequence). V lost 2 bases, J lost 9 bases, and 20 bases lay in between. The CDR3 runs to 16 residues. DNA for the CDR3: TGTGCCAGCAGTTTACGTTCGACGGGGGAGTTTGGTGAGCAGTTCTTC. Translating it yields CASSLRSTGEFGEQFF.

The chain recombines TRBV7-2 with TRBJ2-3; 7 bases fit TRBD2. After removal of 1 base from V and 3 bases from J, the junction contained 13 bases not matched to a gene. CDR1 and CDR2 from the germline V gene are SGHTA and FQGNSA. The CDR3 runs 18 residues. The CDR3 reads CASSLVASGGAWTDTQYF. The CDR3 DNA sequence: TGTGCCAGCAGCTTAGTAGCTAGCGGAGGGGCGTGGACAGATACGCAGTATTTT.

This clonotype was picked up a small number of times. The genes are TRBV12-5 and TRBJ2-4; 8 bases fit TRBD1. Germline CDR1 LGHNT, CDR2 FRNRAP. This CDR3 is 14 amino acids long. J gave up 8 bases and V 5 bases, and 8 bases lay outside the gene matches. CDR3 amino acids: CASGRAGGRDIQYF. Here the CDR3 DNA reads TGTGCTAGTGGTCGAGCAGGGGGCCGGGACATTCAGTACTTC.

V and J are TRBV11-2 and TRBJ2-7; weak D call: TRBD2 (7 bases). Between the trimmed V and J ends, which lost 8 bases and 7 bases, there was a span of 12 bases. The CDR3 covers 11 residues. CDR1 SGHAT and CDR2 FQNNGV come from the germline V gene. This CDR3 is CASAKGGEQYF. As DNA, the CDR3 is TGTGCCAGCGCGAAGGGGGGGGAGCAGTACTTC. The whole variable domain, filled in from reference TRBV11-2 and TRBJ2-7, reads EAGVAQSPRYKIIEKRQSVAFWCNPISGHATLYWYQQILGQGPKLLIQFQNNGVVDDSQLPKDRFSAERLKGVDSTLKIQPAKLEDSAVYLCASAKGGEQYFGPGTRLTVT.

The chain has TRBV29-1 and TRBJ1-6; the D gene is possibly TRBD1 (5 bases). CDR3 length: 13 residues. CDR1 and CDR2 from the germline V gene are SQVTM and ANQGSEA. The V end lost 4 bases, the J end lost 10 bases, and 14 bases lay between the germline ends. The CDR3: CSVGGRGPSPLHF. CDR3 nucleotide sequence: TGCAGCGTTGGGGGACGAGGCCCCTCACCCCTCCACTTT.

V is TRBV7-9 and J is TRBJ2-1, with 10 bases lining up with TRBD2. The germline CDR1 and CDR2 sequences are SEHNR and FQNEAQ (reference sequence). The junction had 8 bases not matched to a gene; V was cut back by 5 bases and J by 4 bases. The CDR3 covers 16 residues. The CDR3 DNA reads TGTGCCAGCAGCCAGCTAGCGGGAGCAAAATACAATGAGCAGTTCTTC. Amino acids: CASSQLAGAKYNEQFF.

This chain connects TRBV7-8 to TRBJ2-4, with D maybe TRBD2 (6 bases). The V gene's germline CDR1 is SGHVS and CDR2 FQNEAQ. CDR3 size: 14 residues. V lost 1 base and J 11 bases, leaving 15 bases between the germline ends. Here the CDR3 reads CASSLGVAGLFQYF. The CDR3 DNA follows: TGTGCCAGCAGCTTAGGCGTGGCGGGATTGTTTCAGTACTTC. Supplemented by reference TRBV7-8 and TRBJ2-4, the full variable domain reads GAGVSQSPRYKVAKRGQDVALRCDPISGHVSLFWYQQALGQGPEFLTYFQNEAQLDKSGLPSDRFFAERPEGSVSTLKIQRTQQEDSAVYLCASSLGVAGLFQYFGAGTRLSVL.

This clonotype was seen a handful of times. The chain recombines TRBV7-2 with TRBJ2-1; D might be TRBD1 or TRBD2, each matching 5 bases. Trimming took 6 bases from V and 9 from J, leaving 15 bases between them. Germline-derived CDR1 and CDR2 are SGHTA and FQGNSA. The CDR3 spans 13 residues. The CDR3 DNA reads as TGTGCCAGCAGATCCGGGACCCTAAGTGAGCAGTTCTTC. This encodes CASRSGTLSEQFF.

This chain connects TRBV3-1 to TRBJ2-1, with a possible D match to TRBD1 (5 bases). The germline V and J ends were trimmed by 7 bases and 5 bases, with 12 bases remaining between them. This CDR3 has 13 amino acids. The germline gives CDR1 LGHDT, CDR2 YNNKEL (reference sequence). The CDR3 nucleotides are TGTGCCAGCACCCATGACAGAAACAATGAGCAGTTCTTC. Amino acids: CASTHDRNNEQFF.

The chain has TRBV29-1 and TRBJ2-5; 7 positions match TRBD1. The CDR3 length is 13 residues. Germline trimming cut 7 bases from V and 4 bases from J; bases unmatched to any gene: 9. Per germline, CDR1 SQVTM and CDR2 ANQGSEA. The CDR3 spells CSAATGTGETQYF. The CDR3 nucleotides read TGCAGCGCCGCGACAGGGACGGGAGAGACCCAGTACTTC.

The chain links TRBV3-1 to TRBJ2-3; no clear D. The V gene lost 1 base and the J gene lost 7 bases, with 6 bases spanning the gap. This CDR3 has 12 residues. The germline gives CDR1 LGHDT, CDR2 YNNKEL (reference sequence). The CDR3 loop is CASSQGANTQYF. CDR3 DNA sequence: TGTGCCAGCAGCCAAGGGGCGAATACGCAGTATTTT.

The chain has TRBV20-1 and TRBJ2-1, with D maybe TRBD1 (6 bases). The CDR3 is made up of 16 amino acids. Trimming stripped 1 base from V and 8 bases from J, with 21 bases between. Germline assignment: CDR1 DFQATT and CDR2 SNEGSKA (reference sequence). The CDR3 DNA reads as TGCAGTGCTAGAGTCCGGAAGAGCTACAGGGCGGATGAGCAGTTCTTC. Translation gives CSARVRKSYRADEQFF.

The chain links TRBV3-1 to TRBJ1-1, with D unresolved. Germline CDR1 is LGHDT and CDR2 is YNNKEL (reference sequence). The V end lost 3 bases, the J end lost 5 bases, and 10 bases lay between the germline ends. This CDR3 is 13 amino acids long. As DNA, the CDR3 is TGTGCCAGCAGCCAGTTGGTAGGAACTGAAGCTTTCTTT. Its protein is CASSQLVGTEAFF.

The chain uses TRBV7-9 and TRBJ1-1, with TRBD1 as a possible D gene (5 bases). The CDR3 consists of 14 residues. Trimming shortened V by 3 bases and J by 0 bases, and 8 bases separated the two germline ends. Per germline, CDR1 SEHNR and CDR2 FQNEAQ (reference sequence). The CDR3 here is CASSLTVMNTEAFF. DNA for the CDR3: TGTGCCAGCAGCTTGACAGTCATGAACACTGAAGCTTTCTTT.

This clonotype was observed a handful of times. The chain recombines TRBV20-1 with TRBJ1-1; D is uncertain. Germline assignment: CDR1 DFQATT and CDR2 SNEGSKA (reference sequence). The CDR3 runs 10 residues. With 6 bases removed from V and 0 bases from J, the gap between germline ends came to 2 bases. The chain's CDR3 is CSAVNTEAFF. The CDR3, as DNA: TGCAGTGCGGTGAACACTGAAGCTTTCTTT.

The table lists this clonotype with a few counts. The junction departs from the called germline gene at one end, perhaps through a read error. V gene TRBV20-1 combines with J gene TRBJ1-2; no firm D call. The CDR3 totals 13 residues. From germline, CDR1 is DFQATT and CDR2 SNEGSKA (reference sequence). The CDR3 is CSAGEAGYYGYTF. In DNA form, the CDR3 reads TGCAGTGCTGGAGAAGCTGGGTACTATGGCTACACCTTC.

A single count supports this clonotype. The chain employs TRBV18 and TRBJ1-1; weak D call: TRBD1 (5 bases). The V and J ends lost 3 bases and 10 bases respectively, with 15 bases between them. CDR1 and CDR2 from the germline V gene are KGHSH and LQKENI. The CDR3 length is 13 residues. CDR3 bases: TGTGCCAGCTCACCGGATATACAGGTTTCAGCTTTCTTT. Translating it yields CASSPDIQVSAFF.

This clonotype showed up many times. The rearrangement joins TRBV6-2 or TRBV6-3 to TRBJ1-5, with D uncertain. V was cut by 6 bases and J by 5 bases, with 8 bases left in between. The CDR3 covers 12 residues. Germline V gene lookup returns CDR1 MNHEY and CDR2 SVGEGT. The CDR3 here is CASSRGYQPQHF. Written as DNA, the CDR3 is TGTGCCAGCAGCCGAGGGTATCAGCCCCAGCATTTT.

Note on this clonotype: A read error may be the cause here, since a much bigger clone is one base away. The chain links TRBV5-1 to TRBJ2-5; possible D gene TRBD2, 6 bases. This CDR3 is built from 14 residues. Trimming shortened V by 4 bases and J by 3 bases, and 13 bases separated the two germline ends. Per germline, CDR1 SGHRS and CDR2 YFSETQ. The CDR3 loop is CASSVAGREETQYF. Here the CDR3 DNA reads TGCGCCAGCAGCGTGGCCGGGAGAGAAGAGACCCAGTACTTC.

The genes are TRBV6-2 or TRBV6-3 and TRBJ1-1; no clear D gene. The CDR3 has 14 residues. V shed 8 bases and J shed 4 bases, with 17 bases lying between them. CDR1 is MNHEY, CDR2 SVGEGT, per germline. CDR3 loop: CASLGTALRTEAFF. For the CDR3, the DNA is TGTGCCAGCCTCGGAACGGCCCTCCGCACTGAAGCTTTCTTT.

This chain connects TRBV5-5 to TRBJ1-6; D possibly corresponds to TRBD1 (5 bases). Germline CDR1 is SGHKS and CDR2 is YYEKEE (reference sequence). Trimming cost V 3 bases and J 15 bases, with 19 bases left between them. CDR3 length equals 14 residues. The CDR3 spells CASSSVGLIKLLHF. The DNA of the CDR3 is TGTGCCAGCAGCTCGGTGGGACTTATTAAACTCCTCCACTTT.

CDR3 sequence reads: CSAKASSYEQYF. The CDR3 nucleotides read TGCAGTGCTAAGGCATCTTCCTACGAGCAGTACTTC. This chain joins TRBV20-1 and TRBJ2-7; D remains unclear. Trimming left V 4 bases short and J 1 base short, with 8 bases between. Germline V lookup: CDR1 DFQATT, CDR2 SNEGSKA (reference sequence). The length of the CDR3 is 12 residues.

The V gene is TRBV29-1, the J gene TRBJ2-3; the D gene could be TRBD1 or TRBD2 (5 bases each). CDR1 is SQVTM, CDR2 ANQGSEA, per germline. The CDR3 runs to 16 residues. V gave up 4 bases and J gave up 1 base, with 18 bases separating them. CDR3 coding DNA: TGCAGCGTTGGTATTATCCGGGGACCAGGCACAGATACGCAGTATTTT. This translates into CSVGIIRGPGTDTQYF.

This clonotype was seen a handful of times. The V gene is TRBV7-2, the J gene TRBJ2-5, with D tentatively TRBD1 (7 bases). In germline, CDR1 is SGHTA, CDR2 FQGNSA. The CDR3 spans 15 residues. The germline V and J ends were trimmed by 5 bases and 4 bases, with 17 bases remaining between them. The CDR3 is CASSPGGTSLETQYF. The DNA for the CDR3 is TGTGCCAGCAGCCCAGGGGGGACCTCTCTAGAGACCCAGTACTTC.